This T cell receptor (beta chain) was identified in a study of shared clonotypes between healthy human individuals. Study summary: Used for every donor were three CD4 naive, three CD4 memory, two CD8 naive and one CD8 memory plate.

This clone was recorded once. The assay was immunoSEQ multiplex PCR, and TCRdb's table has in-frame clones only and misses some. The sample yields over a million clones, roughly 97% seen once. Trimming took 4 bases from V and 4 from J, leaving 8 bases between them. CDR3 length: 13 amino acids. Germline values: CDR1 LGHNA, CDR2 YNFKEQ. Sequencing was performed on naive CD4+ T cells sorted from blood. Sample subset: CD45RA+ positively selected. V usage is TRBV4-2 and J usage is TRBJ2-1, with a possible D match to TRBD2 (6 bases). The clonotype originates from a man aged 25 to 40 in good health. Here the CDR3 reads CASSLGTYNEQFF. Here the CDR3 DNA reads TGTGCCAGCAGCCTAGGGACTTACAATGAGCAGTTCTTC.